By share, the clone carrying this T cell receptor (beta chain) ranks as medium-sized. Its matching antigen is unknown. No treatment had been given to any patient before thyroid surgery. Authors' data handling: Researchers built a distant-metastasis classifier for papillary thyroid cancer that drew on CDR3 differences across clinicopathological groups. MiXCR was used by TCRdb to re-call the PCR reads. Here the V and J calls rest on TCRdb's processing, not on the authors' analysis. Of around 23,000 clones in the sample, 11% were seen once. The entry originates in a study of metastatic and nonmetastatic thyroid tumors. Study context: Malignant and benign thyroid patients had repertoires compared in peripheral blood and tumor or nodule tissue.

CDR1 and CDR2 from the germline V gene are MNHEY and SVGEGT. The CDR3 extends over 16 amino acids. Trimming cost V 6 bases and J 4 bases, with 18 bases left between them. General study points: Malignant thyroid tumors reportedly had TCR beta diversity that was significantly higher than in benign nodules, in blood and tumor.

The gene calls are TRBV6-2 or TRBV6-3 and TRBJ2-2; D might be TRBD2 (5 bases). The sample comprised blood. This sequence was found in a female donor with papillary thyroid cancer or a benign thyroid nodule (not recorded which). Some clones in this sample may be carry-over from other donors' samples. The CDR3 loop is CASRQPVASGTGELFF. The CDR3, as DNA: TGTGCCAGCAGGCAACCAGTAGCGAGCGGCACCGGGGAGCTGTTTTTT.